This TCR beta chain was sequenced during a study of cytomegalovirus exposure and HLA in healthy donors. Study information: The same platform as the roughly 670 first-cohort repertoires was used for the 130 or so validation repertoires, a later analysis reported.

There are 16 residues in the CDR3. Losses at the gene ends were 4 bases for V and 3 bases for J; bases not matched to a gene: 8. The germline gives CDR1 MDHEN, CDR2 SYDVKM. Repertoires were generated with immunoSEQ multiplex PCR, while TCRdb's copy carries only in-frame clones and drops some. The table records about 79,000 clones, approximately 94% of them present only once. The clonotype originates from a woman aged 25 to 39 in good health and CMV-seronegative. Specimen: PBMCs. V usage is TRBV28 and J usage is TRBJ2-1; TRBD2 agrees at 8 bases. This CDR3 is CASSSRLATHYNEQFF. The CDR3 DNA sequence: TGTGCCAGCAGTTCCCGACTAGCGACCCACTACAATGAGCAGTTCTTC.